This passage covers 13 T cell receptor beta chains from one sample sequenced in a study of response to subunit inactivated influenza vaccine. Each CDR3 protein gets one entry after TCRdb re-called the RT-PCR reads with MiXCR. The sample shows hundreds of thousands of distinct CDR3 sequences, about 11% of them seen only once. Sequences were derived from PBMCs from blood, sampled on the day of vaccination. These receptors were collected from a man aged 45-65 years who received an inactivated influenza vaccine.

Ten or more counts support this clonotype. V and J are TRBV29-1 and TRBJ2-3; 8 nucleotides align to TRBD2. Trimming took 2 bases from V and 0 from J; bases not matched to a gene: 4. CDR3 length: 15 amino acids. CDR1 and CDR2 (germline): SQVTM, ANQGSEA. The CDR3: CSVEIPSGSTDTQYF. CDR3 in DNA: TGCAGCGTTGAAATCCCTAGCGGGAGCACAGATACGCAGTATTTT.

This clonotype was counted only a few times. The chain has TRBV6-5 and TRBJ2-1, with 8 bases identical to TRBD1. V shed 3 bases, J shed 4 bases, and the junction held 8 bases outside the gene matches. The CDR3 consists of 16 residues. Per the germline V gene, CDR1 is MNHEY and CDR2 is SVGAGI. The chain's CDR3 is CASSYGTGGPYNEQFF. CDR3 DNA sequence: TGTGCCAGCAGTTATGGGACAGGTGGGCCTTACAATGAGCAGTTCTTC.

This clonotype was seen more than once but under ten times. The chain links TRBV7-8 to TRBJ1-4; weak D call: TRBD1 (5 bases). Trimming removed 5 bases from V and 1 base from J, with 20 bases in between. Germline V gene lookup returns CDR1 SGHVS and CDR2 FQNEAQ. The CDR3 is 18 residues long. CDR3 in amino acids: CASSDNSWWRGTNEKLFF. The CDR3 DNA reads TGTGCCAGCAGCGATAATTCTTGGTGGAGGGGAACTAATGAAAAACTGTTTTTT.

About this clonotype itself: Sequence at one end of the junction differs from germline and may be a read error. V is TRBV29-1 and J is TRBJ2-5; either TRBD1 or TRBD2 may fit D (5 bases each). There are 11 residues in the CDR3. Germline values: CDR1 SQVTM, CDR2 ANQGSEA. The CDR3 bases are TGCAGCGTTGAAGATTCCCGGGGCCGGTTCTTC. Translation gives CSVEDSRGRFF.

V gene TRBV5-6 combines with J gene TRBJ2-5, with D tentatively TRBD1 (5 bases). The CDR3 covers 15 residues. Germline CDR1 SGHDT, CDR2 YYEEEE. The germline V and J ends were trimmed by 5 bases and 5 bases, with 19 bases remaining between them. As DNA, the CDR3 is TGTGCCAGCAGATCCATAGAAGGCAGGGTGGAGACCCAGTACTTC. Its protein product is CASRSIEGRVETQYF.

This clonotype has ten or more counts. This sequence joins TRBV5-1 and TRBJ2-5, with TRBD2 identical over 12 bases. Germline CDR1 SGHRS, CDR2 YFSETQ. V was clipped by 0 bases and J by 4 bases; unmatched bases: 1. The CDR3 has 15 residues. CDR3 nucleotides: TGCGCCAGCAGCTTGGAACTAGCGGGAGGAGAGACCCAGTACTTC. It translates to CASSLELAGGETQYF.

This chain connects TRBV19 to TRBJ2-1, with 7 bases aligning to TRBD2. The J segment lost 7 bases and the V segment lost 0 bases, leaving 12 bases of the junction unmatched. This CDR3 comprises 17 residues. Germline CDR1 reads LNHDA; CDR2 reads SQIVND (reference sequence). The CDR3 loop reads CASSIDLPGGGFNEQFF. The CDR3 region has the DNA TGTGCCAGTAGTATAGATCTCCCGGGGGGAGGTTTTAATGAGCAGTTCTTC.

The J gene is TRBJ1-2, the V gene TRBV12-3 or TRBV12-4; D is unclear. The CDR3 has 13 residues. V was pared by 5 bases and J by 4 bases, with 11 bases between. CDR3 sequence: CASSPLVSYGYTF. As DNA, the CDR3 is TGTGCCAGCAGTCCTCTTGTATCCTATGGCTACACCTTC.

The chain uses TRBV6-2 or TRBV6-3 and TRBJ1-5; D not certain. With 2 bases removed from V and 5 bases from J, the gap between germline ends came to 7 bases. Germline loops: CDR1 MNHEY, CDR2 SVGEGT. This CDR3 spans 13 amino acids. The CDR3 reads CASSYEAYQPQHF. CDR3 DNA sequence: TGTGCCAGCAGTTACGAAGCGTATCAGCCCCAGCATTTT.

The chain uses TRBV27 and TRBJ1-1; D perhaps matches TRBD1 (6 bases). The CDR3 length is 13 residues. Trimming removed 4 bases from V and 5 bases from J, with 11 bases in between. Germline V gives CDR1 MNHEY, CDR2 SMNVEV (reference sequence). The CDR3 region has the DNA TGTGCCAGCAGTTGGGGGCTGGGAACTGAAGCTTTCTTT. Its protein is CASSWGLGTEAFF.

This chain connects TRBV12-3 or TRBV12-4 to TRBJ2-1; D remains unclear. The CDR3 consists of 15 residues. V was clipped by 7 bases and J by 4 bases, with 17 bases between them. For the CDR3, the DNA is TGTGCCAGCACCATCTCGACTGGTAATTACAATGAGCAGTTCTTC. Its translation is CASTISTGNYNEQFF.

DNA for the CDR3: TGCGCCAGCAGCGCAACCGCCGGGCTAGCGGGGGAGCAGTACTTC. Translated, it gives CASSATAGLAGEQYF. V gene TRBV4-3 combines with J gene TRBJ2-7, with TRBD2 matching 9 bases. The CDR3 runs 15 residues. V lost 5 bases, J lost 7 bases, and 12 bases stayed unmatched. Germline CDR1 and CDR2: LGHNA and YSLEER.

The CDR3 bases are TGCAGTGCTAGAGCAATGGACGAAATTAAGCAAGAGACCCAGTACTTC. Translating it yields CSARAMDEIKQETQYF. The genes are TRBV20-1 and TRBJ2-5; D gene uncertain. Trimming shortened V by 1 base and J by 2 bases, and 17 bases separated the two germline ends. Germline values: CDR1 DFQATT, CDR2 SNEGSKA (reference sequence). This CDR3 region has 16 residues.